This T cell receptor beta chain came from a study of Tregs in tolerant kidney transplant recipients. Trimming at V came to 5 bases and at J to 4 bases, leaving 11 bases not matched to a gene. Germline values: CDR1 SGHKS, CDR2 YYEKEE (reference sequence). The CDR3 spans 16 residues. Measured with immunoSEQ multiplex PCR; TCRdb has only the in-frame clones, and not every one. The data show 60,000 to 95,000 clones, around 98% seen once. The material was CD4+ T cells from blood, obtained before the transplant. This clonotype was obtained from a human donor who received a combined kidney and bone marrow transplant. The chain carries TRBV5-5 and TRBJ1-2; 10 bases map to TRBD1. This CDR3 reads CASSLVAGTGVYGYTF. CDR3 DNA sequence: TGTGCCAGCAGTCTGGTGGCCGGGACAGGGGTCTATGGCTACACCTTC.